The 14 T cell receptor beta chains listed next were all sequenced from one sample in a study of tissue T cells after allogeneic stem cell transplantation (dated by TCRdb to between 2022 and 2023). This sample's time point label indicates: mouse harvest day 7 after allogeneic transplant. Each mouse graft consisted of 10^7 T-cell-depleted bone marrow cells plus 10^6 splenic CD5+ T cells and was given by tail vein injection. The method was the immunoSEQ multiplex PCR assay. TCRdb provides this immuneACCESS table in a form limited to in-frame rearrangements. Some clones are lacking; in checked studies, under half of them reflect an unresolved V gene, and why the rest are absent is not known. This sample holds around 9,000 clones; about 44% were observed only once. In total, the top ten clones hold 6.5% to 9% of the sample. The sample comprised gut tissue. The receptors derive from a female BALB/c mouse given C57BL/6 T cells with graft-versus-host disease after an allogeneic hematopoietic cell transplant.

About this clone: Genes here carry mouse names. Read coverage stops 1 residue before the CDR3 terminus; the germline J gene supplies the remainder. The V call is TRBV13-1, the J call TRBJ1-1; perhaps TRBD1 as D (5 bases). The CDR3 is 14 amino acids. V was clipped by 4 bases and J by 0 bases, with 10 bases between them. From germline, CDR1 is NSHNY and CDR2 SYGAGN. Partial CDR3 DNA: TGTGCCAGCAGTCTAACAGGAACAAACACAGAAGTCTTC. This codes for CASSLTGTNTEVF. The full CDR3 protein reads CASSLTGTNTEVFF.

With regard to this clone: Each gene name is a mouse one. The CDR3 extends 1 residue past the end of the read, so its final part is completed from the germline J gene. The rearrangement links TRBV31 to TRBJ1-4; 8 bases agree with TRBD1. Losses at the gene ends were 3 bases for V and 0 bases for J; bases not matched to a gene: 6. The CDR3 consists of 16 residues. The germline gives CDR1 GKSSPN, CDR2 SITVG. CDR3 DNA (partial): TGTGCCTGGAGCCCGACAGGGGCCCTTTCCAACGAAAGATTATTT. Its protein product is CAWSPTGALSNERLF. The whole CDR3 reads CAWSPTGALSNERLFF.

In the case of this clone: Each gene name is a mouse one. The read comes to an end 1 residue before the CDR3 does, leaving the germline J gene to fill in the end. This chain links TRBV13-1 with TRBJ2-7, with a possible D match to TRBD2 (5 bases). V lost 1 base and J 3 bases, leaving 8 bases between the germline ends. Germline CDR1 is NSHNY and CDR2 is SYGAGN. The CDR3 runs 13 residues. CDR3 in amino acids: CASSDSLGYEQYF. The CDR3 DNA, read in part, is TGTGCCAGCAGTGATTCTCTGGGCTATGAACAGTAC.

In regard to this clone: The gene names given are mouse names. The sequenced fragment ends 1 residue before the CDR3 boundary, so the rest is inferred from the germline J gene. The J gene is TRBJ2-2, the V gene TRBV26; 8 nucleotides match TRBD2. This CDR3 has 14 residues. V dropped 8 bases and J dropped 4; count of bases not matched to a gene: 6. Germline lookup yields CDR1 KGHPV and CDR2 FQNQEV (reference sequence). The sequenced CDR3 bases are TGTGCCAGCGCCGGGGGGGGCGGCACCGGGCAGCTCTAC. Amino acid sequence: CASAGGGGTGQLY. The whole CDR3 sequence reads CASAGGGGTGQLYF.

This clone was seen a few times. Gene names follow the mouse nomenclature. The CDR3 extends 1 residue past the end of the read, so its final part is completed from the germline J gene. The V and J genes are TRBV13-2 and TRBJ2-2; D is ambiguous. The CDR3 contains 14 residues. CDR1 and CDR2 (germline): NNHNN, SYGAGS (reference sequence). V was cut by 2 bases and J by 0 bases, with 5 bases left in between. The chain's CDR3 is CASGERANTGQLYF. The sequenced part of the CDR3 DNA is TGTGCCAGCGGTGAGCGGGCAAACACCGGGCAGCTCTAC.

This clone rates as medium-sized (0.01 to 0.1%). Gene names are the mouse ones. The read halts 1 residue ahead of the CDR3 end, with the missing end drawn from the germline J gene. This rearrangement joins TRBV29 to TRBJ1-3; the D gene is possibly TRBD1 (5 bases). The germline V and J ends were trimmed by 5 bases and 1 base, with 6 bases remaining between them. CDR1 and CDR2 from the germline V gene are MSHET and SYDVDS. CDR3 length: 13 residues. This CDR3 reads CASSPGSGNTLYF. Partial CDR3 DNA: TGTGCTAGCAGTCCAGGGTCTGGAAATACGCTCTAT.

To note about this clone: The germline and genes are mouse ones. The CDR3 end falls 1 residue outside the read, so it is completed with the germline J gene. V is TRBV23 and J is TRBJ1-3. Germline V gene lookup returns CDR1 KGHTA and CDR2 FQNQQP. The CDR3 extends over 15 amino acids. The part of the CDR3 DNA that was read is TGCTCCAGCAGTCAATCTGGGAATTCTGGAAATACGCTCTAT. Translating gives CSSSQSGNSGNTLY. The CDR3 in its entirety is CSSSQSGNSGNTLYF.

A note on this clone: Gene names follow the mouse nomenclature. The read finishes 1 residue shy of the CDR3 end, and the germline J gene is used to complete it. The chain is built from TRBV26 and TRBJ1-4; tentative D call: TRBD1 (6 bases). Trimming removed 6 bases from V and 4 bases from J, with 6 bases in between. CDR1 and CDR2 from the germline V gene are KGHPV and FQNQEV (reference sequence). There are 12 residues in the CDR3. The CDR3 bases that were read are TGTGCCAGCAGGGACAGCAACGAAAGATTATTT. This codes for CASRDSNERLF. From start to end, the CDR3 is CASRDSNERLFF. Full variable domain (missing parts from reference TRBV26 and TRBJ1-4): NSKVIQTPRYLVKGQGQKAKMRCIPEKGHPVVFWYQQNKNNEFKFLINFQNQEVLQQIDMTEKRFSAECPSNSPCSLEIQSSEAGDSALYLCASRDSNERLFFGHGTKLSVL.

On this clone itself: Gene names and germline refer to mouse. Incomplete CDR3 DNA: TGTGCCAGCTCTCTAAGGGGTGGAAATACGCTCTAT. This codes for CASSLRGGNTLY. The full CDR3 is CASSLRGGNTLYF. The chain recombines TRBV12-1 with TRBJ1-3, with TRBD1 as a possible D gene (5 bases). Coverage ceases 1 residue before the CDR3 finishes, and the germline J gene fills in the end. Germline V gene data show CDR1 as SGHSN and CDR2 as HYEKVE. The CDR3 runs 13 residues. The V end lost 1 base, the J end lost 3 bases, and 6 bases lay between the germline ends.

In regard to this clone: Genes and germline are mouse. The CDR3 end lies 1 residue beyond the end of the read and is filled in from the germline J gene. The chain employs TRBV16 and TRBJ1-1; D unresolved. Germline V gene sequence: CDR1 SGHSA, CDR2 FRNQAP. The CDR3 contains 11 residues. Trimming stripped 5 bases from V and 6 bases from J, with 7 bases between. The covered CDR3 bases are TGTGCAAGCAGCCCCCAGCCAGAAGTCTTC. Its protein product is CASSPQPEVF. The whole CDR3 protein reads CASSPQPEVFF.

By share of the sample, this clone is medium-sized (0.01 to 0.1%). Mouse names are used for the genes. The read finishes 1 residue shy of the CDR3 end, and the germline J gene is used to complete it. V and J are TRBV16 and TRBJ2-7; 12 bases line up with TRBD2. CDR1 is SGHSA, CDR2 FRNQAP, per germline. The CDR3 has 12 amino acids. With 8 bases clipped from V and 6 bases from J, the junction kept 2 bases outside the gene matches. The covered CDR3 bases are TGTGCAAGCGGGACTGGGGGGCTTGAACAGTAC. This sequence encodes CASGTGGLEQY. The whole CDR3 reads CASGTGGLEQYF.

In the case of this clone: Gene names denote mouse genes. Sequencing ends 1 residue short of the CDR3 end; the germline J gene provides the rest. The gene calls are TRBV19 and TRBJ2-4; D gene ambiguous. Trimming removed 0 bases from V and 4 bases from J, with 6 bases in between. From germline, CDR1 is FNHDT and CDR2 SITEND (reference sequence). The CDR3 is 13 amino acids. The CDR3 bases that were read are TGTGCCAGCAGTATAGCACAGAAAAACACCTTGTAC. This codes for CASSIAQKNTLY. The entire CDR3 is CASSIAQKNTLYF.

This clone was recorded a few times. The gene symbols are mouse symbols. The CDR3 end is not reached by the read, which stops 1 residue before it; the germline J gene fills it in. This chain links TRBV26 with TRBJ1-4; 9 bases line up with TRBD1. Per germline, CDR1 KGHPV and CDR2 FQNQEV (reference sequence). J lost 7 bases, V lost 2 bases, and 2 bases had no gene match. The CDR3 covers 14 residues. CDR3 in amino acids: CASSLGTGIERLFF. CDR3 bases read: TGTGCCAGCAGTCTGGGGACAGGGATCGAAAGATTATTT.

Concerning this clone itself: Any gene name here is a mouse gene name. The read comes to an end 1 residue before the CDR3 does, leaving the germline J gene to fill in the end. The chain combines TRBV13-3 with TRBJ2-4, with D unclear. The CDR3 covers 13 residues. CDR1 NNHDY and CDR2 SYVADS come from the germline V gene. The germline V and J ends were trimmed by 2 bases and 6 bases, with 10 bases remaining between them. The sequenced CDR3 bases are TGTGCCAGCAGTGAACGGGGAACCAACACCTTGTAC. This translates into CASSERGTNTLY. The full CDR3 sequence reads CASSERGTNTLYF.